This T cell receptor (beta chain) was recovered during a study of blood T cell repertoires in COVID-19 (dated by TCRdb to 2020 to 2021). Context from the whole study: Collaborator samples came from the United States, Italy and Spain and covered acute and convalescent phases of COVID-19. A de-identified subject ID, COVID-19 status, age in years and sex were almost always included in the sample metadata. Where available, HLA class I and class II types were taken from metadata supplied by the sample provider and were not determined by assay-based typing. Samples came from the ongoing ImmuneRACE study (first 160 participants) plus 1,254 subjects from 6 global collaborators. A freely available public database, intended as a resource for researchers studying the immune response to SARS-CoV-2, is where the repertoires were released. Subjects who had been exposed to COVID-19, were actively infected with it, or had recovered from it provided the deeply sampled blood TCRbeta repertoires that made up the dataset. The material from the prospective study consisted of cDNA or gDNA derived from T cells, B-cell-depleted T cells, or PBMCs. On the study overall, not on this receptor specifically: The amount of clinical and demographic metadata varied by source and participant and was provided uncurated.

For this clone: Its antigen remains unidentified. Per-base qualities were not stored, and no clone one base away is much larger.

Enrolling through a virtual design, the prospective study's participants ranged in age from about 18 to 89 years and lived across 24 United States geographic areas. To assign participants to cohorts, the prospective study relied on clinical history that participants themselves reported in a screening survey and a study questionnaire. Mobile phlebotomists in the prospective study collected whole blood, serum and a nasopharyngeal or oropharyngeal swab from every participant. Prospective study participants could optionally give additional blood draws and questionnaires over a roughly two-month period. Prospective study blood samples were shipped either frozen or at room temperature before DNA extraction. The immunoSEQ Assay, a bias-controlled multiplex PCR, was used to amplify TCRbeta CDR3 regions from genomic DNA. The authors' analysis ran thus. Within the assay, amplification of reference gene primers was used to estimate how many nucleated cells each sample contained. Sequence reads were collapsed and filtered to measure the absolute abundance of every unique TCRbeta CDR3 rearrangement. For each sample, productive Simpson clonality was calculated by taking the square root of Simpson's diversity index across productive rearrangements. TCRdb retrieved this table from immuneACCESS and kept in-frame rearrangements only. Not all clones are present; in checked studies, unresolved V genes account for under half, and no reason is known for the remainder. That table gives V, J and clone size, and the DNA gave D and trimming. The sample yields roughly 250,000 clones; about nine tenths were counted once. Of the sample, 2% to 3% is held by the ten largest clones.

The V and J ends are trimmed by 4 bases and 2 bases, leaving 9 bases between them. Based on the germline V gene, the CDR1 and CDR2 sequences are SGHDT and YYEEEE. The CDR3, cysteine through phenylalanine, is 13 amino acids long. Here the CDR3 DNA is all that survives: 39 bases in frame from base 1. The sequence links TRBV5-6 to TRBJ1-2, and TRBD1 may be the D gene, going by 6 matching bases. What was sequenced was PBMCs or T cells enriched from blood (not recorded which). The origin of this receptor is a woman in her thirties with acute COVID-19. The nucleotides are TGTGCCAGCAGCCCGGGACACAACTATGGCTACACCTTC. This encodes CASSPGHNYGYTF.